These 4 T cell receptor beta chains were sequenced from one sample in a study of T cells after yellow fever vaccination. TCRdb processed the 5' RACE reads anew with MiXCR; each CDR3 protein has one entry. The sample includes about 320,000 distinct CDR3 sequences, 6.8% seen only once; the top ten take roughly a sixth. Sequenced material: PBMCs, taken roughly 46 days after the first yellow fever vaccination. Source of these receptors: a young man who received the YFV17D yellow fever vaccine.

This clonotype was seen only once. This chain connects TRBV4-2 to TRBJ2-2; D not resolved. Deletions cut 2 bases from V and 0 bases from J, with 7 bases between. From germline, CDR1 is LGHNA and CDR2 YNFKEQ. CDR3 size: 15 residues. In DNA form, the CDR3 reads TGTGCCAGCAGCCAACGACTCTCGAACACCGGGGAGCTGTTTTTT. Its translation is CASSQRLSNTGELFF.

At least ten counts were recorded for this clonotype. V is TRBV4-2 and J is TRBJ2-5, with unresolved D. CDR1 is LGHNA, CDR2 YNFKEQ, per germline. The CDR3 consists of 14 residues. Trimming left V 0 bases short and J 5 bases short, with 10 bases between. Written as DNA, the CDR3 is TGTGCCAGCAGCCAAGATCCCGAGCACGAGACCCAGTACTTC. This gives the protein CASSQDPEHETQYF.

The sample holds many counts of this clonotype. The chain joins TRBV7-9 to TRBJ2-2, with 11 positions matching TRBD2. The junction had 0 bases not matched to a gene; V was cut back by 6 bases and J by 3 bases. Germline V lookup: CDR1 SEHNR, CDR2 FQNEAQ (reference sequence). This CDR3 is 14 amino acids long. CDR3 amino acids: CASRGLADTGELFF. The CDR3 DNA reads as TGTGCCAGCAGGGGACTAGCGGACACCGGGGAGCTGTTTTTT.

The gene calls are TRBV9 and TRBJ1-1; unclear D gene. Trimming took off 0 bases at V and 0 bases at J, with 6 bases between the two ends. CDR1 is SGDLS, CDR2 YYNGEE, per germline. There are 14 residues in the CDR3. This CDR3 reads CASSVEPMNTEAFF. CDR3 nucleotides: TGTGCCAGCAGCGTAGAACCTATGAACACTGAAGCTTTCTTT.